This T cell receptor beta chain was identified during a study of CD8 T cells in Susac syndrome. Study summary: Among the Susac syndrome patients sequenced, five or six had active disease and roughly eight were in remission. When blood was collected, patients with Susac syndrome were therapy-naive, were taking corticosteroids, or were receiving intravenous immunoglobulin alone.

As to this clonotype: Its specificity is unknown.

Regarding the study as a whole: The study recognized that its TCR sequencing and HLA analysis covered a relatively small number of individuals.

RNA was extracted with the RNeasy kit, and a quantity of roughly 0.45 to 1 ug was reverse transcribed using random hexamers. The immunoSEQ assay covered 54 Vbeta and 13 Jbeta segments for CDR3. TCRdb re-called the immunoSEQ multiplex PCR reads through MiXCR, storing one row per CDR3 protein. The data show about 140,000 distinct CDR3 sequences, more than 85% seen once. The CDR3 has 15 amino acids. V lost 7 bases and J lost 2, with 15 bases in between. Per the germline V gene, CDR1 is MDHEN and CDR2 is SYDVKM. Specimen: CD4+ T cells from PBMCs. The chain links TRBV28 to TRBJ1-5, with D perhaps TRBD1 (6 bases). The source is a human donor with Susac syndrome. The CDR3 here is CASTYGGLGNQPQHF. CDR3 sequence (DNA): TGTGCCAGCACCTACGGGGGGCTGGGCAATCAGCCCCAGCATTTT.